A selection of T cell receptor beta chains follows, all from one sample in a study of T cell repertoires in cytomegalovirus infection. TCRdb independently ran MiXCR on the reads; one entry per CDR3 protein. The sample gives fewer than 1,000,000 distinct CDR3 sequences, approximately 30% of which show up once; 10% to 15% is in the top ten. For these TCRs, the target antigens are not known. Sequencing was performed on cultured CD8+ T cells from PBMCs, taken from culture after CMV antigen stimulation. The receptors shown here come from a human donor in good health (CMV status not recorded). Some clones in this sample may be carry-over from other donors' samples. CDR3s include the opening cysteine and the closing phenylalanine or tryptophan. The D gene is left open where the match is weak. A row's size may be missing; if present it is once, few, many or a size class.

d_gene: TRBD1; j_gene: TRBJ1-5; abundance: .; v_gene: TRBV5-6; CDR3aa: CASSLGQGAPTNQPQHF; CDR3nt: TGTGCCAGCAGCTTGGGACAGGGGGCCCCGACGAATCAGCCCCAGCATTTT
d_gene: .; j_gene: TRBJ1-6; abundance: .; v_gene: TRBV20-1; CDR3aa: CSARSRGTYNSPLHF; CDR3nt: TGCAGTGCTAGATCCCGGGGAACCTATAATTCACCCCTCCACTTT
d_gene: TRBD1; j_gene: TRBJ2-6; abundance: .; v_gene: TRBV24-1; CDR3aa: CATSDGTGALGANVLTF; CDR3nt: TGTGCCACCAGTGATGGGACAGGGGCGCTCGGGGCCAACGTCCTGACTTTC
d_gene: TRBD1; j_gene: TRBJ1-5; abundance: .; v_gene: TRBV12-3/TRBV12-4; CDR3aa: CASTHRDRGPNQPQHF; CDR3nt: TGTGCCAGCACCCACCGGGACAGGGGGCCGAATCAGCCCCAGCATTTT
d_gene: .; j_gene: TRBJ1-5; abundance: .; v_gene: TRBV28; CDR3aa: CASSTRGLNDQPQHF; CDR3nt: TGTGCCAGCAGTACCCGGGGGTTAAACGATCAGCCCCAGCATTTT
d_gene: .; j_gene: TRBJ1-5; abundance: many; v_gene: TRBV7-8; CDR3aa: CASSTGRNQPQHF; CDR3nt: TGTGCCAGCAGCACCGGACGCAATCAGCCCCAGCATTTT
d_gene: .; j_gene: TRBJ2-7; abundance: .; v_gene: TRBV27; CDR3aa: CASSLRRMSSYEQYF; CDR3nt: TGTGCCAGCAGTTTAAGGCGCATGTCCTCCTACGAGCAGTACTTC
d_gene: TRBD1; j_gene: TRBJ2-4; abundance: .; v_gene: TRBV20-1; CDR3aa: CSALDRGSGIQYF; CDR3nt: TGCAGTGCTCTGGACAGGGGGTCGGGCATTCAGTACTTC
d_gene: TRBD1; j_gene: TRBJ1-4; abundance: .; v_gene: TRBV29-1; CDR3aa: CSVVGTGNEKLFF; CDR3nt: TGCAGCGTTGTTGGGACAGGGAATGAGAAACTGTTTTTT
d_gene: .; j_gene: TRBJ2-6; abundance: .; v_gene: TRBV27; CDR3aa: CASTPLVSGANVLTF; CDR3nt: TGTGCCAGCACTCCGTTGGTCTCTGGGGCCAACGTCCTGACTTTC
d_gene: .; j_gene: TRBJ2-1; abundance: few; v_gene: TRBV5-4; CDR3aa: CASSPQTFIYNEQFF; CDR3nt: TGTGCCAGCAGTCCACAGACTTTTATCTACAATGAGCAGTTCTTC
d_gene: .; j_gene: TRBJ1-1; abundance: few; v_gene: TRBV25-1; CDR3aa: CASKRQTEAFF; CDR3nt: TGTGCCAGCAAAAGACAGACTGAAGCTTTCTTT
d_gene: .; j_gene: TRBJ2-7; abundance: .; v_gene: TRBV7-6; CDR3aa: CASSLGRGGEQYF; CDR3nt: TGTGCTAGCAGCTTAGGTCGAGGGGGCGAGCAGTACTTC
d_gene: TRBD1; j_gene: TRBJ2-2; abundance: few; v_gene: TRBV7-7; CDR3aa: CASSPQGPGELFF; CDR3nt: TGTGCTAGCAGTCCACAGGGGCCCGGGGAGCTGTTTTTT
d_gene: .; j_gene: TRBJ2-5; abundance: .; v_gene: TRBV7-9; CDR3aa: CASSPDRFQETQYF; CDR3nt: TGTGCCAGCAGTCCAGACAGATTTCAAGAGACCCAGTACTTC
d_gene: .; j_gene: TRBJ1-1; abundance: .; v_gene: TRBV20-1; CDR3aa: CSAPNPHIGTEAFF; CDR3nt: TGCAGTGCTCCTAATCCCCATATTGGCACTGAAGCTTTCTTT
d_gene: .; j_gene: TRBJ1-1; abundance: .; v_gene: TRBV12-3/TRBV12-4; CDR3aa: CANSPYGTEAFF; CDR3nt: TGTGCCAACAGCCCCTACGGCACTGAAGCTTTCTTT
d_gene: TRBD2; j_gene: TRBJ2-1; abundance: few; v_gene: TRBV9; CDR3aa: CASTPSGGEYNEQFF; CDR3nt: TGTGCCAGCACCCCTAGCGGGGGGGAGTACAATGAGCAGTTCTTC